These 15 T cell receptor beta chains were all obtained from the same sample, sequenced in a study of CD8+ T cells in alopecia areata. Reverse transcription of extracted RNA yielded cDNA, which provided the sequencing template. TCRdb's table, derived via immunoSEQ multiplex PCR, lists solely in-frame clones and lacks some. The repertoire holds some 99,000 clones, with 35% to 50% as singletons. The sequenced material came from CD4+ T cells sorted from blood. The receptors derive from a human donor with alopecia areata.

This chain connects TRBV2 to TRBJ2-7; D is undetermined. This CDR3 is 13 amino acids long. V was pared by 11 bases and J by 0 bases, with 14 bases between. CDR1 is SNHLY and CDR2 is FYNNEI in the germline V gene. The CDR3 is CASNQVFSYEQYF. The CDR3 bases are TGTGCCTCCAACCAGGTTTTCTCCTACGAGCAGTACTTC.

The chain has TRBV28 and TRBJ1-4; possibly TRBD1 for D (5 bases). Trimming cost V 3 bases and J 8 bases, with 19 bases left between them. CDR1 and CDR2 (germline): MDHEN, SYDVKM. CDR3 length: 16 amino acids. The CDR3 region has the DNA TGTGCCAGCAGTTTTGGGGGGTTTTCTCCCGACGAAAAACTGTTTTTT. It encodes CASSFGGFSPDEKLFF.

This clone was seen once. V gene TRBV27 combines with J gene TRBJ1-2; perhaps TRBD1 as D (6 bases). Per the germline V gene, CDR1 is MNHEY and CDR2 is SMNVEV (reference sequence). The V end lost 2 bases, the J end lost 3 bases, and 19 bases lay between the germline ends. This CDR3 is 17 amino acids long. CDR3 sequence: CASSLGRVSGTYYGYTF. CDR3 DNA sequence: TGTGCCAGCAGTTTAGGTCGGGTATCCGGGACATACTATGGCTACACCTTC.

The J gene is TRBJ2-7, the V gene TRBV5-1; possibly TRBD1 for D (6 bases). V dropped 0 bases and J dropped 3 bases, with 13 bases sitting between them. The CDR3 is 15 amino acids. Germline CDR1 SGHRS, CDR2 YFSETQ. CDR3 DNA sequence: TGCGCCAGCAGCTTGGGGGCCGTGGGACACTACGAGCAGTACTTC. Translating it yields CASSLGAVGHYEQYF.

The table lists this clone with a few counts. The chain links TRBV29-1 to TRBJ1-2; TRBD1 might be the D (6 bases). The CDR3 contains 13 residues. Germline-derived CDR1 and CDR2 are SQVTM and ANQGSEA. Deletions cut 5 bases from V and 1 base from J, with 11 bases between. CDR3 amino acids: CSVSGQYNYGYTF. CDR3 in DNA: TGCAGCGTTTCTGGACAGTATAACTATGGCTACACCTTC.

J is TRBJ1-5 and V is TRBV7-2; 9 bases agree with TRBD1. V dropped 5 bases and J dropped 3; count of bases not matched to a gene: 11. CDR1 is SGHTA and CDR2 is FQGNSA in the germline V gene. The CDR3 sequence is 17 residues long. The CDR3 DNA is TGTGCCAGCAGCAAAGGGACAGGGACTATCAACAATCAGCCCCAGCATTTT. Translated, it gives CASSKGTGTINNQPQHF.

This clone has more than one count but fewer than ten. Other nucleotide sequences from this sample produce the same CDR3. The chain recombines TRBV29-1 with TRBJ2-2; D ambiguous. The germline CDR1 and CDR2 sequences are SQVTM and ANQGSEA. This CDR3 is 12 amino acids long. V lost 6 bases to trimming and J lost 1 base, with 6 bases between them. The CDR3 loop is CSVGGNTGELFF. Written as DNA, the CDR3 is TGCAGCGTAGGCGGGAACACCGGGGAGCTGTTTTTT.

The CDR3 DNA reads TGTGCCAGCAGCTTGGATCCGGGATACCAAGAGACCCAGTACTTC. Its translation: CASSLDPGYQETQYF. V gene TRBV7-2 combines with J gene TRBJ2-5; D possibly corresponds to TRBD2 (5 bases). CDR1 and CDR2 (germline): SGHTA, FQGNSA. Deletions cut 3 bases from V and 0 bases from J, with 11 bases between. The CDR3 has 15 residues.

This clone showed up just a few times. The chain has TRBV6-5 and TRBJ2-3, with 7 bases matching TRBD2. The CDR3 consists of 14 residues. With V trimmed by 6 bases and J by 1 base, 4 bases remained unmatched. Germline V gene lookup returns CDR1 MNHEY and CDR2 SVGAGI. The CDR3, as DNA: TGTGCCAGCAGGAAGAGCGGGGGCACAGATACGCAGTATTTT. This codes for CASRKSGGTDTQYF.

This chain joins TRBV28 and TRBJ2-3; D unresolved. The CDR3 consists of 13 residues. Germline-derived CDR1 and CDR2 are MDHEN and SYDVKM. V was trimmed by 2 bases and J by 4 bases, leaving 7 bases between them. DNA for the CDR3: TGTGCCAGCAGTTTAGACACCCCAGATACGCAGTATTTT. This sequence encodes CASSLDTPDTQYF.

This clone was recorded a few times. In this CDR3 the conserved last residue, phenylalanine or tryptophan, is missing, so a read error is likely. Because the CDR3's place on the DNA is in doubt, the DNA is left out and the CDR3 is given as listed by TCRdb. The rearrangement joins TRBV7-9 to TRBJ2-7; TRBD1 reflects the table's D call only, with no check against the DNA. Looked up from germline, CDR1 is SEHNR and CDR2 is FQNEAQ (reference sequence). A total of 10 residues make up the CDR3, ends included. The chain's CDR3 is CASSMDRGRT.

CDR3 nucleotides: TGCAGCGTCCTACAGGGGGCAAATCAGCCCCAGCATTTT. It specifies CSVLQGANQPQHF. The J gene is TRBJ1-5, the V gene TRBV29-1, with 9 bases fitting TRBD1. The CDR3 covers 13 residues. In germline, CDR1 is SQVTM, CDR2 ANQGSEA. With V trimmed by 6 bases and J by 4 bases, 4 bases remained unmatched.

The chain's CDR3 is CASRKTGEGGYTF. For the CDR3, the DNA is TGTGCCAGCAGAAAGACGGGGGAGGGTGGCTACACCTTC. The chain has TRBV28 and TRBJ1-2; possibly TRBD1 for D (5 bases). Germline V gene lookup returns CDR1 MDHEN and CDR2 SYDVKM. This CDR3 contains 13 residues. Deletions cut 6 bases from V and 7 bases from J, with 15 bases between.

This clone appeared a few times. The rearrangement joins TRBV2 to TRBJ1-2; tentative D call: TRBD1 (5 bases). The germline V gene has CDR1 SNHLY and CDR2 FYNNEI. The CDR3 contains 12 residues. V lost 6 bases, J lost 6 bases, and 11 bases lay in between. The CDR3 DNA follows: TGTGCCAGCAGGGGGGATGCTGATGGCTACACCTTC. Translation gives CASRGDADGYTF.

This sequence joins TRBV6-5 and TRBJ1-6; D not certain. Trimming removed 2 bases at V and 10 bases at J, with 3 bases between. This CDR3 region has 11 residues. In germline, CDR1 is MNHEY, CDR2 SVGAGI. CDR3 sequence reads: CASSYLSPLHF. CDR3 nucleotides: TGTGCCAGCAGTTACCTGTCACCCCTCCACTTT.